A single count supports the clone carrying this T cell receptor beta chain. The sample originates from a study of cytomegalovirus exposure and HLA in healthy donors. Study background: The use of the same platform for the 120 validation repertoires and the roughly 630 first-cohort repertoires was reported by a later analysis.

The donors were members of the validation cohort, which comprised 120 subjects and was separate from the first cohort of roughly 700 subjects. TCRdb's copy holds only in-frame clones and misses some; the assay was immunoSEQ multiplex PCR. In the table there are 150,000 to 200,000 clones, about 81% of which are singletons. V lost 4 bases and J 0 bases, leaving 22 bases between the germline ends. Germline CDR1 and CDR2: SGHVS and FQNEAQ. The CDR3 has 19 amino acids. The receptor was isolated from a woman aged 25 to 45 in good health and CMV-seronegative. The rearrangement links TRBV7-8 to TRBJ2-1, with D unresolved. The sample comprised PBMCs. This CDR3 is CASSSPVSASPSSYNEQFF. The CDR3 region has the DNA TGTGCCAGCAGCTCTCCGGTGAGCGCCAGCCCTAGCTCCTACAATGAGCAGTTCTTC.